Each of the 32 T cell receptor beta chains below was sequenced from the same sample in a study of cytomegalovirus exposure and HLA in healthy donors. The PCR was carried out with 60 Vbeta primers and 13 Jbeta primers. The data were produced by immunoSEQ multiplex PCR, yet TCRdb's version contains in-frame clones alone and is incomplete. There are tens of thousands of clones in the sample; approximately 70% occur only once, and 19% lies in the top ten. Source material: PBMCs. The receptors here all came from a woman aged 55-70 years in good health and CMV-seropositive.

The chain has TRBV5-3 and TRBJ2-1, with a tentative D call TRBD2 (5 bases). TRBV5-3 falls under the ORF class, with uncertain function. CDR3 length: 18 amino acids. The V gene lost 4 bases and the J gene lost 8 bases, with 28 bases spanning the gap. The CDR3 DNA sequence: TGTGCCAGAAGCGGATTCCCGTGCGGGCAGCTCGAGGTCCATGAGCAGTTCTTC. Translating gives CARSGFPCGQLEVHEQFF.

The CDR3 DNA sequence: TGCGCCAGCAGCTTGGAGGGACAGCGGACAGATACGCAGTATTTT. Protein product: CASSLEGQRTDTQYF. The chain carries TRBV5-1 and TRBJ2-3; 7 positions match TRBD1. The CDR3 consists of 15 residues. Germline V CDR1 and CDR2: SGHRS, YFSETQ. J lost 3 bases, V lost 0 bases, and 4 bases had no gene match.

The V gene is TRBV6-5, the J gene TRBJ2-7; a weak D match, TRBD1 (6 bases). Germline CDR1 is MNHEY and CDR2 is SVGAGI. This CDR3 contains 12 residues. Trimming removed 8 bases from V and 3 bases from J, with 11 bases in between. In nucleotides, the CDR3 is TGTGCCAGCCGGCAGGGGAACTACGAGCAGTACTTC. Translated: CASRQGNYEQYF.

This clone has only a few counts. The chain joins TRBV5-1 to TRBJ2-2, with D possibly being TRBD2 (5 bases). In germline, CDR1 is SGHRS, CDR2 YFSETQ. With 1 base removed from V and 2 bases from J, the gap between germline ends came to 12 bases. The length of the CDR3 is 16 residues. DNA for the CDR3: TGCGCCAGCAGCTTGTGGGCGGGCTCAAACACCGGGGAGCTGTTTTTT. This sequence encodes CASSLWAGSNTGELFF.

This clone was found once. The genes are TRBV9 and TRBJ2-1; 14 bases match TRBD2. Germline lookup yields CDR1 SGDLS and CDR2 YYNGEE. The CDR3 runs 20 residues. V lost 3 bases to trimming and J lost 0 bases; unmatched junction nucleotides: 11. CDR3 amino acids: CASSGRTSGGRIYSYNEQFF. The CDR3 DNA reads as TGTGCCAGCAGCGGGCGGACTAGCGGGGGGCGAATCTACTCCTACAATGAGCAGTTCTTC.

The gene calls are TRBV7-2 and TRBJ1-1; D is unresolved. This CDR3 is 14 amino acids long. The germline gives CDR1 SGHTA, CDR2 FQGNSA. Trimming took off 1 base at V and 1 base at J, with 7 bases between the two ends. In nucleotides, the CDR3 is TGTGCCAGCAGCTTAGGTCCCCAGAACACTGAAGCTTTCTTT. Translation: CASSLGPQNTEAFF.

The V call is TRBV9, the J call TRBJ1-5; TRBD1 matches at 7 bases. The CDR3 is made up of 14 amino acids. Germline CDR1 reads SGDLS; CDR2 reads YYNGEE. J lost 7 bases, V lost 3 bases, and 7 bases had no gene match. The CDR3: CASSATGDFQPQHF. The CDR3 coding sequence is TGTGCCAGCAGCGCAACAGGGGATTTCCAGCCCCAGCATTTT.

There are a few counts of this clone. The rearrangement uses TRBV5-1 and TRBJ1-1, with 7 bases lining up with TRBD1. This CDR3 contains 14 residues. Germline lookup yields CDR1 SGHRS and CDR2 YFSETQ. V lost 5 bases and J lost 3; bases outside the gene matches: 7. CDR3 residues: CASSREGAYTEAFF. DNA for the CDR3: TGCGCCAGCAGTCGAGAGGGGGCGTACACTGAAGCTTTCTTT.

V gene TRBV7-8 combines with J gene TRBJ1-4, with D unclear. V gave up 2 bases and J gave up 4 bases, with 11 bases separating them. The CDR3 sequence is 15 residues long. Germline loops: CDR1 SGHVS, CDR2 FQNEAQ. Here the CDR3 reads CASSLRRQLNEKLFF. The CDR3 DNA reads as TGTGCCAGCAGCTTAAGGCGGCAGCTTAATGAAAAACTGTTTTTT.

The chain has TRBV29-1 and TRBJ1-1; 8 bases are shared with TRBD1. The V gene's germline CDR1 is SQVTM and CDR2 ANQGSEA. This CDR3 is 14 amino acids long. J lost 5 bases, V lost 6 bases, and 11 bases had no gene match. The CDR3: CSVAGTGIGTEAFF. The DNA for the CDR3 is TGCAGCGTAGCCGGGACAGGCATAGGAACTGAAGCTTTCTTT.

The chain links TRBV18 to TRBJ2-2, with 9 bases identical to TRBD1. The J segment lost 3 bases and the V segment lost 4 bases, leaving 6 bases of the junction unmatched. The CDR3 covers 16 residues. CDR1 is KGHSH, CDR2 LQKENI, per germline. The CDR3 loop is CASSLYRGRDTGELFF. The CDR3 bases are TGTGCCAGCTCACTTTACAGGGGGCGCGACACCGGGGAGCTGTTTTTT.

Only a few counts were recorded for this clone. The gene calls are TRBV4-2 and TRBJ1-1, with D possibly matching TRBD1 (5 bases). Between the trimmed V and J ends, which lost 5 bases and 5 bases, there was a span of 15 bases. Looked up from germline, CDR1 is LGHNA and CDR2 is YNFKEQ. The CDR3 is 14 amino acids. The CDR3 DNA follows: TGTGCCAGCAGCTTGTCGGGGGGGTCGACTGAAGCTTTCTTT. Translation gives CASSLSGGSTEAFF.

The rearrangement joins TRBV9 to TRBJ1-2, with D possibly matching TRBD1 (6 bases). The V gene lost 3 bases and the J gene lost 4 bases, with 19 bases spanning the gap. The CDR3 sequence is 16 residues long. Germline V lookup: CDR1 SGDLS, CDR2 YYNGEE. As DNA, the CDR3 is TGTGCCAGCAGCGGGGCAGGGGTCTATCAAGTCTATGGCTACACCTTC. Translating gives CASSGAGVYQVYGYTF.

V is TRBV5-1 and J is TRBJ2-3, with TRBD2 as a possible D gene (7 bases). Trimming removed 4 bases at V and 2 bases at J, with 17 bases between. The CDR3 runs to 16 residues. Per germline, CDR1 SGHRS and CDR2 YFSETQ. This CDR3 is CASSTNKGGLTDTQYF. Here the CDR3 DNA reads TGCGCCAGCAGCACCAATAAGGGGGGGCTCACAGATACGCAGTATTTT.

The CDR3 bases are TGTGCCAGCAACGCGGGACAGGGGGGCTATGGCTACACCTTC. This sequence encodes CASNAGQGGYGYTF. J is TRBJ1-2 and V is TRBV7-2; 11 bases line up with TRBD1. V was clipped by 7 bases and J by 4 bases; unmatched bases: 5. This CDR3 has 14 amino acids. Germline loops: CDR1 SGHTA, CDR2 FQGNSA.

The chain couples TRBV5-6 to TRBJ1-1; the match to TRBD1 covers 8 bases. J gave up 0 bases and V 4 bases, and 5 bases lay outside the gene matches. The CDR3 length is 15 residues. The V gene's germline CDR1 is SGHDT and CDR2 YYEEEE. The CDR3, as DNA: TGTGCCAGCAGCAGCAGGGGGCCCATGAACACTGAAGCTTTCTTT. Translating gives CASSSRGPMNTEAFF.

This clone has more than one count but fewer than ten. V gene TRBV30 combines with J gene TRBJ1-2; TRBD1 is a possible D gene (5 bases). The CDR3 has 13 residues. Germline values: CDR1 GTSNPN, CDR2 SVGIG (reference sequence). V was pared by 3 bases and J by 6 bases, with 14 bases between. CDR3 bases: TGTGCCTGGAGAGGGGTAGGTCGGAATGGCTACACCTTC. It translates to CAWRGVGRNGYTF.

The chain is built from TRBV2 and TRBJ1-6; D is possibly TRBD1 (5 bases). Germline V lookup: CDR1 SNHLY, CDR2 FYNNEI. CDR3 length: 14 residues. Trimming pared 2 bases from V and 8 bases from J, leaving 10 bases between. For the CDR3, the DNA is TGTGCCAGCAGTGAAAGGGCAGGGTATTCACCCCTCCACTTT. This encodes CASSERAGYSPLHF.

The J gene is TRBJ1-1, the V gene TRBV6-1; no reliable D call. V was trimmed by 3 bases and J by 1 base, leaving 9 bases between them. This CDR3 is built from 14 residues. CDR1 is MNHNS and CDR2 is SASEGT in the germline V gene. The CDR3 DNA reads as TGTGCCAGCAGTGAGGGCAATTCGAACACTGAAGCTTTCTTT. Protein: CASSEGNSNTEAFF.

This chain connects TRBV7-2 to TRBJ2-3; 8 bases match TRBD2. The CDR3 loop spans 19 amino acids. Germline V gene sequence: CDR1 SGHTA, CDR2 FQGNSA. V gave up 2 bases and J gave up 2 bases; unmatched junction bases: 15. CDR3 in amino acids: CASSLFYSGARSNTDTQYF. In DNA form, the CDR3 reads TGTGCCAGCAGCTTATTTTATAGCGGGGCCCGCAGTAACACAGATACGCAGTATTTT.

The chain recombines TRBV9 with TRBJ1-2; D unclear. Germline loops: CDR1 SGDLS, CDR2 YYNGEE. The V and J ends lost 4 bases and 2 bases respectively, with 18 bases between them. The CDR3 loop spans 16 amino acids. CDR3: CASSLDPVELNYGYTF. The CDR3, as DNA: TGTGCCAGCAGCCTAGATCCGGTCGAACTAAACTATGGCTACACCTTC.

The chain has TRBV7-2 and TRBJ1-5, with 9 bases fitting TRBD1. The CDR3 length is 16 residues. Germline V gives CDR1 SGHTA, CDR2 FQGNSA. Trimming cost V 4 bases and J 1 base; bases outside gene matches: 5. The CDR3 loop reads CASSSQGARSNQPQHF. CDR3 nucleotide sequence: TGTGCCAGCAGCTCACAGGGGGCCCGGAGCAATCAGCCCCAGCATTTT.

The chain links TRBV19 to TRBJ2-2, with a weak D call TRBD2 (6 bases). Germline V gives CDR1 LNHDA, CDR2 SQIVND (reference sequence). The CDR3 has 14 residues. V shed 5 bases and J shed 6 bases, with 13 bases lying between them. CDR3 bases: TGTGCCAGTAGTGGGCGGGGCGCGCCCGGGGAGCTGTTTTTT. It is translated as CASSGRGAPGELFF.

The chain uses TRBV11-2 and TRBJ1-3, with D unresolved. The CDR3 totals 19 residues. V was cut by 0 bases and J by 0 bases, with 18 bases left in between. Per the germline V gene, CDR1 is SGHAT and CDR2 is FQNNGV. CDR3: CASSLESFPGLSSGNTIYF. CDR3 nucleotide sequence: TGTGCCAGCAGCTTAGAATCGTTTCCAGGACTTAGCTCTGGAAACACCATATATTTT.

To note about this clone: A read error may produce the germline difference seen at one junction end. The J gene is TRBJ1-3, the V gene TRBV25-1; no firm D call. Germline CDR1 and CDR2: MGHDK and SYGVNS. The CDR3 spans 14 residues. CDR3 DNA sequence: TGTGCCAGCAGTGAACGCGGCTCTGGAAGCACCATATATTTT. Protein product: CASSERGSGSTIYF.

The chain combines TRBV7-2 with TRBJ1-2; D is unclear. In germline, CDR1 is SGHTA, CDR2 FQGNSA. The CDR3 is made up of 13 amino acids. V was trimmed by 1 base and J by 7 bases, leaving 10 bases between them. The CDR3 loop reads CASSLGAVGGYTF. CDR3 nucleotide sequence: TGTGCCAGCAGCTTAGGGGCAGTGGGTGGCTACACCTTC.

This clone has more than one count but fewer than ten. The chain has TRBV16 and TRBJ1-5; unclear D gene. Germline values: CDR1 KGHSY, CDR2 FQNENV. This CDR3 comprises 13 residues. V dropped 5 bases and J dropped 2 bases, with 7 bases sitting between them. The CDR3 nucleotides are TGTGCCAGCAGCACTACTGGCAATCAGCCCCAGCATTTT. Translation gives CASSTTGNQPQHF.

This clone was detected only once. This chain joins TRBV6-1 and TRBJ1-1; tentatively, D is TRBD1 (6 bases). CDR3 length equals 14 residues. Germline CDR1 reads MNHNS; CDR2 reads SASEGT. V lost 6 bases to trimming and J lost 0 bases, with 11 bases between them. The CDR3 region is CASRVRGLNTEAFF. The CDR3 nucleotides read TGTGCCAGCAGGGTCAGGGGTTTGAACACTGAAGCTTTCTTT.

This clone appeared a single time. The rearrangement links TRBV27 to TRBJ1-5; 9 bases fit TRBD1. CDR1 MNHEY and CDR2 SMNVEV come from the germline V gene (reference sequence). V lost 6 bases, J lost 4 bases, and 4 bases stayed unmatched. There are 14 residues in the CDR3. In DNA form, the CDR3 reads TGTGCCAGCAGGGGACAGGGACAAAATCAGCCCCAGCATTTT. Its protein product is CASRGQGQNQPQHF.

The chain recombines TRBV19 with TRBJ2-2; the D is unclear. CDR1 and CDR2 from the germline V gene are LNHDA and SQIVND (reference sequence). The CDR3 totals 12 residues. The V and J ends lost 3 bases and 3 bases respectively, with 2 bases between them. CDR3 in DNA: TGTGCCAGTAGTATCTACACCGGGGAGCTGTTTTTT. It encodes CASSIYTGELFF.

The rearrangement joins TRBV28 to TRBJ2-5; TRBD2 matches 11 bases. CDR1 is MDHEN and CDR2 is SYDVKM in the germline V gene. Unmatched junction bases numbered 11, after V lost 3 bases and J lost 5 bases. This CDR3 has 17 amino acids. This CDR3 is CASSLMLAGGRGETQYF. The CDR3 bases are TGTGCCAGCAGTTTGATGCTAGCGGGGGGCCGGGGGGAGACCCAGTACTTC.

V is TRBV27 and J is TRBJ1-1, with a possible D match to TRBD1 (5 bases). Germline loops: CDR1 MNHEY, CDR2 SMNVEV (reference sequence). The CDR3 extends over 15 amino acids. Trimming left V 1 base short and J 1 base short, with 10 bases between. This chain's CDR3 is CASSLFGAANTEAFF. The CDR3 nucleotides are TGTGCCAGCAGTTTATTTGGGGCGGCGAACACTGAAGCTTTCTTT.